The sequence of this T cell receptor beta chain was determined in a study of T cells in Graves' hyperthyroidism and ophthalmopathy. This clonotype occurred a few times. Graves' hyperthyroidism was deemed stable given no ophthalmopathy progression within 18 months. These patients, aged 18 to 65, had recently diagnosed hyperthyroidism lasting under 2 months. The study based diagnoses on clinical symptoms, serum thyroxine and TRAb, thyroid ultrasound and orbital computed tomography. Trimming shortened V by 4 bases and J by 7 bases, and 13 bases separated the two germline ends. Germline V lookup: CDR1 SQVTM, CDR2 ANQGSEA. The CDR3 has 12 amino acids. From RNA transcripts, TCR beta CDR3 regions were amplified. A first-round RT-PCR of the TCR CDR3 used the HTBI primer set. TCRdb re-called the multiplex PCR reads through MiXCR, storing one row per CDR3 protein. Here the sample spans approximately 700,000 distinct CDR3 sequences, 15% to 20% being singletons.

Material: blood. V and J are TRBV29-1 and TRBJ1-1; tentative D call: TRBD1 (5 bases). The TCR sequence derives from a man aged 18 to 29 with Graves' hyperthyroidism. The CDR3 DNA follows: TGCAGCGTTGTAAAGGGAAGGGGTGAAGCTTTCTTT. Residues: CSVVKGRGEAFF.